This T cell receptor beta chain was sequenced for a study of response to subunit inactivated influenza vaccine. TCRdb called the RT-PCR reads again in MiXCR, with one record for every CDR3 protein. The sample contains roughly 520,000 distinct CDR3 sequences, roughly 27% of which appear only once. The starting material was CD4+ T cells sorted from PBMCs, obtained 4 to 6 days after vaccination. The receptor's source is a man aged 50-60 years who received an inactivated influenza vaccine.

The CDR3, as DNA: TGCAGTGCTAGAGATTCTAGCGGGAGGATCAGTTACAATGAGCAGTTCTTC. Translated: CSARDSSGRISYNEQFF. The V call is TRBV20-1, the J call TRBJ2-1, with 11 bases aligning to TRBD2. Per the germline V gene, CDR1 is DFQATT and CDR2 is SNEGSKA (reference sequence). This CDR3 is built from 17 residues. J was trimmed by 4 bases and V by 0 bases; bases with no gene match: 8.